This T cell receptor beta chain was sequenced for a study of T cells in Graves' hyperthyroidism and ophthalmopathy. Notes on the study in general: Most thyroid clonotypes with frequency above 0.001 were detected in blood.

Turning to this clonotype: The antigen is not known.

Researchers took RNA transcripts and amplified the TCR beta CDR3 regions from them. The TCR CDR3 first-round RT-PCR relied on the HTBI primer set. One entry per CDR3 protein results from TCRdb running MiXCR on the multiplex PCR reads. The data show 500,000 to 600,000 distinct CDR3 sequences, roughly 50% seen once. Diagnostic decisions used clinical symptoms, serum thyroxine and TRAb, thyroid ultrasound and orbital computed tomography. V shed 8 bases and J shed 2 bases, with 10 bases lying between them. Germline CDR1 SGHTA, CDR2 FQGNSA. The CDR3 sequence is 12 residues long. This chain joins TRBV7-2 and TRBJ2-7; D unclear. The receptor's source is an adult woman with Graves' disease, either hyperthyroidism or ophthalmopathy (not recorded which). The sample was peripheral blood or thyroid tissue (not recorded which). The CDR3 coding sequence is TGTGCCAGCTACATTAGTCCCTACGAGCAGTACTTC. Translating it yields CASYISPYEQYF.